Given below is one TCR beta chain in context. This clonotype was detected ten times or more. Which antigen it targets is not known. Per-nucleotide qualities are absent, and no much larger clonotype sits a single base away. The library was built by means of multiplex PCR. TCRdb names Illumina HiSeq 4000 as the instrument used. CDR3 regions were amplified by Arm-PCR with iRepertoire HTBI primers to construct TCR beta libraries. Before sequencing, the PCR products went through gel purification. As for the authors' bioinformatics: Gene usage analysis of CDR3 amino acid clonotypes relied on the approximately 60 TRBV and fewer than 15 TRBJ segments identified across samples. Filtered high-quality paired reads were merged into contigs using COPE and FqMerger. Contigs were aligned with BLAST to IMGT TRBV, TRBD and TRBJ reference genes, and CDR3 was defined per IMGT. Any clonotype with a frequency above 0.1% was classified as a highly expanded clone. Shannon entropy was used to measure repertoire diversity, and the Gini coefficient was used to measure V-J evenness. A clonotype was considered public if more than one individual shared it. TCRdb reran the public reads through fastp at Q25 and MiXCR, keeping productive beta chains. Duplicate CDR3 protein sequences are folded into a single record with the most common DNA and genes. TCRdb, not the original authors, processed these V and J calls. The sample table lists 450,000 to 700,000 distinct CDR3 sequences, about 13% of them with a count of one. The ten top clones hold approximately 9.3% of the sample.

The data originate from a study of regulatory T cells in long-lasting Graves disease (dated by TCRdb to the early 2020s). Background on the whole study: Antithyroid drugs had been taken for less than 3 months by newly diagnosed Graves' disease patients. This study used TCR sequencing and RNA sequencing of peripheral blood to compare persistent Graves' disease patients against newly diagnosed Graves' disease patients. The study took place in China and was registered as a clinical trial. A total of roughly 33 samples were covered by TCR sequencing, comprising approximately 13 persistent and around 20 newly diagnosed Graves' disease patients.

The intended sense of this specimen's time point label: newly diagnosed GD, antithyroid drugs for less than 3 months. For both TCR sequencing and RNA sequencing, RNA was extracted from PBMCs in TRIzol. Graves' disease was diagnosed according to American Thyroid Association guidelines. The patients came from an endocrinology department in Xi'an, China. Each patient gave roughly 10 milliliters of peripheral blood, collected in an EDTA anticoagulant tube. Ficoll Paque Plus density gradient separation was used to isolate PBMCs, and no additional T cell sorting was done. An Agilent 2100 Bioanalyzer and agarose gel were used to check RNA quality, while a NanoDrop 2000 measured RNA concentration. Summary of the overall study and its limitations: Peripheral blood alone was examined, since thyroid tissue, which constituted the primary lesion, could not be accessed. More public clonotypes were shared among persistent patients (roughly 3,000) than among newly diagnosed patients (966). Preferential use of TRBV28, TRBJ1-2 and TRBJ2-5 was observed in persistent disease, whereas TRBV20-1 and TRBJ2-1 were favored in newly diagnosed disease. The small sample size was acknowledged by the authors as a limitation that may reduce accuracy. Sequencing and analysis were restricted to the TCR beta chain. Compared with newly diagnosed patients, patients with persistent Graves' disease had lower TCR Shannon entropy and fewer highly expanded clones, which suggests clonal expansion.

The germline V gene (reference sequence) sets CDR1 to MNHEY and CDR2 to SMNVEV. The CDR3 runs 15 residues from the cysteine to the phenylalanine. Just CDR3 DNA is preserved here, 45 bases in frame from base 1. From V the trimming removes 5 bases and from J it removes 8 bases, while the gene matches leave 9 bases of the junction unaccounted for. The same specimen was also included in a second study, on T cells in Graves' hyperthyroidism and ophthalmopathy. Looking at the second paper: Graves' hyperthyroidism was defined as stable when no progression to ophthalmopathy occurred over 18 months of follow-up. The hyperthyroidism patients were between 18 and 65 years old and newly diagnosed, with a disease duration of less than 2 months. The study excluded patients with uncontrolled infections, other autoimmune diseases, pregnancy or lactation. Diagnoses relied on clinical symptoms, serum thyroxine and TRAb, thyroid ultrasound and orbital computed tomography. A first-round RT-PCR of the TCR CDR3 used the HTBI primer set with the Qiagen OneStep RT-PCR kit. Most expanded thyroid clonotypes (frequency above 0.001) were also found in blood, which suggests that blood repertoires may mirror thyroid immune responses. Ophthalmopathy was separated from stable hyperthyroidism by a 13 V-J signature model, with approximately 85% sensitivity and 81% to 82% specificity obtained in cross-validation and 80%/75% obtained in testing. During validation, the model predicted progression to ophthalmopathy a median of approximately 6 months ahead of onset, with 60% to 71% sensitivity and 72.22% specificity. To identify distinguishing TCR V-J signatures, a discovery cohort of around 98 patients was used, comprising 40 to 45 with Graves' ophthalmopathy and 55 to 65 with stable Graves' hyperthyroidism. An independent validation cohort of under 20 hyperthyroidism patients and approximately 17 patients who later progressed to ophthalmopathy tested prospective prediction of ophthalmopathy. The 90 to 100 discovery patients were randomly divided into training and test sets at a 7:3 ratio. In roughly six Graves' hyperthyroidism patients, the study also compared T-cell repertoires from thyroid tissue with T-cell repertoires from blood. Once sampling was done, hyperthyroidism patients were given methimazole at a starting dose of 30 mg daily, whereas ophthalmopathy patients were given high-dose intravenous methylprednisolone. Libraries were constructed in a second round of multiplex PCR, after which size selection and purification were performed. The libraries were sequenced on an Illumina HiSeq2000 using paired-end 100 bp reads. SOAPnuke was used to process the raw data, with reads discarded if the reads contained adapters or uncalled bases, had a mean Phred below 15, or lacked an exact constant-primer or identifier match. High-quality paired reads were merged using COPE v1.2.5, and each unique nucleotide sequence was defined as a clonotype. Clonotypes were aligned to IMGT TRBV, TRBD and TRBJ reference segments using MiTCR v1.1. Only V-J combinations with frequency above 0.0001, covering approximately 99% of repertoires, were analysed. A TCS score was defined as the ratio of F50 (clonal expansion) to E x V (chaos), with BLOSUM62-based TCRdist applied between CDR3 peptides within each V-J. Welch's t-statistics and random forest reduced 500 to 650 V-J features to fewer than 15, which were used in a naive Bayes classifier (R e1071). Sample size was not statistically predetermined, and investigators were not blinded to group allocation. The paper reports TCR Vbeta CDR3 sequencing of some 140 peripheral blood samples: fewer than 50 ophthalmopathy, roughly 74 hyperthyroidism and approximately 17 progressor patients.

The starting material was peripheral blood mononuclear cells (PBMCs), obtained at new diagnosis, from a patient treated with antithyroid drugs. The TCR was taken from a man younger than 40 with Graves disease. Donor details come from another sample of the same person, matched by shared clones. This chain is built from TRBV27 and TRBJ1-2; TRBD1 agrees with 12 junctional bases. The DNA sequence is TGTGCCAGCAGTCCCCCGGGACAGGGGGCTGGCGGCTACACCTTC. This gives the protein CASSPPGQGAGGYTF.